What follows is one T cell receptor (beta chain) and its context. This CDR3 is 14 amino acids long. Trimming took 4 bases from V and 15 from J, leaving 21 bases between them. Germline CDR1 reads MGHRA; CDR2 reads YSYEKL. Per the original data handling: Amplified reference gene primers provided the basis for estimating nucleated cell counts. Libraries were prepared by immunoSEQ multiplex PCR; TCRdb keeps only in-frame clonotypes and omits some of them. The DNA was the basis for D and trimming; V, J and clone size are from that table. The table records 250,000 to 350,000 clones, 90% of them present only once. The sample is drawn from a study of blood T cell repertoires in COVID-19. Whole-study context: PBMCs, B-cell-depleted T cells, or T cells provided the cDNA or gDNA that made up the material.

Participant-given clinical history determined each cohort assignment. This TCR was recovered from a woman between 18 and 29 years old with acute COVID-19. Sequenced material: PBMCs or T cells enriched from blood (not recorded which). The rearrangement uses TRBV4-1 and TRBJ1-4; weak D call: TRBD1 (5 bases). CDR3 loop: CASSPRWGEVKVFF. In nucleotides, the CDR3 is TGCGCCAGCAGCCCAAGATGGGGGGAGGTGAAGGTGTTTTTT.